This is a list of T cell receptor beta chains from one sample in a study of molecular identifiers for immune sequencing clone quantification. A single record per CDR3 protein comes from TCRdb applying MiXCR to the PCR reads. The table includes tens of thousands of distinct CDR3 sequences, less than 25% detected once. The sequenced sample was naive CD8+ T cells from blood, with Jurkat cell RNA spiked in. Receptor source: a human donor in good health. Some libraries in this study had Jurkat cell RNA spiked in. The CDR3 runs from the conserved cysteine through the conserved F or W. D genes are given only for firm matches. Rows give clone size only sometimes, using once, few, many, or a class for an expanded clone.

J | V | size | D | DNA | CDR3
TRBJ2-4 | TRBV2 | many | TRBD1 | TGTGCCAGCGGGACAGGGACCCTCGAGGCCAAAAACATTCAGTACTTC | CASGTGTLEAKNIQYF
TRBJ2-2 | TRBV4-1 | many | . | TGCGCCAGCAGCCAAGATTTCGGGGAGCTGTTTTTT | CASSQDFGELFF
TRBJ2-7 | TRBV19 | many | . | TGTGCCAGTAGTATTAACTACTACTACGAGCAGTACTTC | CASSINYYYEQYF
TRBJ2-2 | TRBV19 | many | . | TGTGCCAGTAGTATCCGCGGACCCGGAGGGACCGGGGAGCTGTTTTTT | CASSIRGPGGTGELFF
TRBJ2-3 | TRBV4-3 | many | . | TGCGCCAGCAGCCAAGATGCGACTAGAGGTGCAGATACGCAGTATTTT | CASSQDATRGADTQYF
TRBJ1-1 | TRBV6-2/TRBV6-3 | few | . | TGTGCCAGCAGTTCCCCTTGGAGGGGTTGGCCGAACACTGAAGCTTTCTTT | CASSSPWRGWPNTEAFF
TRBJ2-3 | TRBV6-6 | many | . | TGTGCCAGCAGTTACCCGGCGGACTTTGTCGTCACAGATACGCAGTATTTT | CASSYPADFVVTDTQYF
TRBJ1-3 | TRBV30 | many | . | TGTGCCTGGAGTCCTTCTGGAAACACCATATATTTT | CAWSPSGNTIYF
TRBJ2-5 | TRBV7-9 | few | . | TGTGCCTCATCCGAGGCCTCACAAGAGACCCAGTACTTC | CASSEASQETQYF
TRBJ2-1 | TRBV12-5 | . | TRBD1 | TGTGCTAGTGGTTTGACTGCGACAGGGGGCTTAAATGAGCAGTTCTTC | CASGLTATGGLNEQFF
TRBJ2-2 | TRBV7-9 | few | TRBD1 | TGTGCCAGCAGCTTTAATGGGGCAAGTCGGGACAGGGTGAATTCCGGGGAGCTGTTTTTT | CASSFNGASRDRVNSGELFF
TRBJ2-1 | TRBV11-2 | . | . | TGTGCCAGCAGCCCCTACGGGGCCCGGGATGAGCAGTTCTTC | CASSPYGARDEQFF
TRBJ2-7 | TRBV20-1 | many | TRBD2 | TGCAGTGCAGAACTAGCGGGAGGGCCGGTTGAAGAGTACTTC | CSAELAGGPVEEYF
TRBJ2-3 | TRBV27 | many | . | TGTGCCAGCATCTCCCAGCTTGGAGATACGCAGTATTTT | CASISQLGDTQYF
TRBJ1-1 | TRBV2 | many | TRBD1 | TGTGCCAGCAGTGAGGACAGGGTTGAAGCTTTCTTT | CASSEDRVEAFF
TRBJ1-4 | TRBV15 | . | TRBD1 | TGTGCCACCAGCTCCCAAGGGACAGCTGAAAAACTGTTTTTT | CATSSQGTAEKLFF
TRBJ2-7 | TRBV20-1 | . | . | TGCAGAGCTAGAGATCCGGTAGAGCACGAGCAGTACTTC | CRARDPVEHEQYF
TRBJ1-5 | TRBV19 | many | . | TGTGCCACCCGGGACGGACCGTATAGCAATCAGCCCCAGCATTTT | CATRDGPYSNQPQHF
TRBJ2-2 | TRBV27 | many | TRBD1 | TGTGCCAGCAGTTTATCCCGGACAGGGGGATTAGCCGGGGAGCTGTTTTTT | CASSLSRTGGLAGELFF
TRBJ1-1 | TRBV19 | . | . | TGTGCCTGTAGTATAACCGCCAGCCGCTACACTGAAGCTTTCTTT | CACSITASRYTEAFF
TRBJ2-7 | TRBV7-2 | . | TRBD1 | TGTGCCCGCAGCTACCGGACAGGGCCCGCCTACGAGCAGTACTTC | CARSYRTGPAYEQYF
TRBJ2-3 | TRBV28 | few | TRBD2 | TGTGCCAGCAGTTTGACTAGCCCAGGCACAGATACGCAGTATTTT | CASSLTSPGTDTQYF
TRBJ2-3 | TRBV20-1 | . | . | TGCAGTGCGGGGATGGAGGGATTTCAGCCCCAGTATTTT | CSAGMEGFQPQYF
TRBJ1-2 | TRBV12-3/TRBV12-4 | many | . | TGTGCCAGCAGTTCTCTTGGGCGGCGTGATGGAGGCTACACCTTC | CASSSLGRRDGGYTF
TRBJ2-2 | TRBV4-1 | many | . | TGCGCCAGCAGCCAAGTGGCCGGAGACACCGGGGAGCTGTTTTTT | CASSQVAGDTGELFF
TRBJ2-7 | TRBV29-1 | . | . | TGCAGCGTCCGGGGGCCCGAGCAGTACTTC | CSVRGPEQYF
TRBJ2-7 | TRBV19 | many | TRBD2 | TGTGCCAGTAGTATAGTCGCGGGGGATTACGAGCAGTACTTC | CASSIVAGDYEQYF
TRBJ2-7 | TRBV2 | . | . | TGTGCCAGCAGTGTTACAGCCGCCTACGAGCAGTACTTC | CASSVTAAYEQYF
TRBJ2-3 | TRBV6-2/TRBV6-3 | few | TRBD2 | TGTGCCAGCAGTTACTATCGGCTAGCGGGAACACTCACAGATACGCAGTATTTT | CASSYYRLAGTLTDTQYF
TRBJ2-1 | TRBV5-1 | many | . | TGCGCCAGCAGCTTCGCTTTGGGGTCCAATGAGCAGTTCTTC | CASSFALGSNEQFF
TRBJ1-4 | TRBV28 | few | TRBD1 | TGTGCCAGCAGTGTAGGGGACAGGCTTCTCCTGCGAGAAAAACTGTTTTTT | CASSVGDRLLLREKLFF
TRBJ1-1 | TRBV15 | many | TRBD1 | TGTGCCACCAGCAGTAGGACAGGACAATTGAACACTGAAGCTTTCTTT | CATSSRTGQLNTEAFF
TRBJ2-3 | TRBV7-9 | many | TRBD2 | TGTGCCAGCAGCCCGATGGGACTAGCGGGAGTCTCGGGTACGCAGTATTTT | CASSPMGLAGVSGTQYF
TRBJ1-4 | TRBV12-3/TRBV12-4 | many | . | TGTGCCAGCACACAAACTAATGAAAAACTGTTTTTT | CASTQTNEKLFF
TRBJ2-1 | TRBV7-8 | many | . | TGTGCCAGCAGCCTGGGGGACTACAATGAGCAGTTCTTC | CASSLGDYNEQFF
TRBJ2-1 | TRBV4-2 | . | TRBD1 | TGTGCCAGCAGCCAAGCGGACAGGGCTTCCTACAATGAGCAGTTCTTC | CASSQADRASYNEQFF
TRBJ2-2 | TRBV11-2 | . | TRBD1 | TGTGCCAGCAGCTTAGTCCAGGGGGCCACCGGGGAGCTGTTTTTT | CASSLVQGATGELFF
TRBJ2-3 | TRBV6-2/TRBV6-3 | many | . | TGTGCCAGTGAGGGTGGGTCAACAGATACGCAGTATTTT | CASEGGSTDTQYF
TRBJ1-4 | TRBV12-3/TRBV12-4 | many | . | TGTGCCAGCAGTTTTCCAGGAAATGAAAAACTGTTTTTT | CASSFPGNEKLFF
TRBJ2-5 | TRBV7-9 | . | . | TGTGCCAGCAGCTTATTGGGAGAAGAGACCCAGTACTTC | CASSLLGEETQYF
TRBJ1-4 | TRBV27 | many | . | TGTGCCAGCAGTTTATCGCGGGCAGCCTCTAATGAAAAACTGTTTTTT | CASSLSRAASNEKLFF